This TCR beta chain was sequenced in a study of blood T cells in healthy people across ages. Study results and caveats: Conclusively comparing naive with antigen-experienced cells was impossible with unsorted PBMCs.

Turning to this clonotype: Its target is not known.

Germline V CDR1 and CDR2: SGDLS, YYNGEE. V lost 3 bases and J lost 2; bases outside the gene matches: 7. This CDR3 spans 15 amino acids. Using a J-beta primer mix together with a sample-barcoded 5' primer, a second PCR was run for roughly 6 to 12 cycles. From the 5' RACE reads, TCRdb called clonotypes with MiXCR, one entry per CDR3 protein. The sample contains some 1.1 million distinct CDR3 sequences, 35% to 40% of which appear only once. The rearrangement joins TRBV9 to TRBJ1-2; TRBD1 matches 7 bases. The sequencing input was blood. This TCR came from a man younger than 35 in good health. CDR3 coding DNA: TGTGCCAGCAGCGGACAGGGTCGGAGAAACTATGGCTACACCTTC. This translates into CASSGQGRRNYGYTF.